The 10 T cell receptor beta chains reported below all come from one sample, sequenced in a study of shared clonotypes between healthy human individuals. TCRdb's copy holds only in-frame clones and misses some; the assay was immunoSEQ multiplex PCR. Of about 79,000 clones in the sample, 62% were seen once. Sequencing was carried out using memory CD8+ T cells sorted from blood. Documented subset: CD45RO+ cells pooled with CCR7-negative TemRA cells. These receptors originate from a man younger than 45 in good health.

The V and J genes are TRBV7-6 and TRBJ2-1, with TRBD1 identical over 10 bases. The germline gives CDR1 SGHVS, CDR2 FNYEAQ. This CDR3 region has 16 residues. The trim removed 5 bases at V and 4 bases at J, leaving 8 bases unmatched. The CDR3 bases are TGTGCCAGCAGCCGTAGGAGGACAGGGGGGTACAATGAGCAGTTCTTC. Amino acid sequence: CASSRRRTGGYNEQFF.

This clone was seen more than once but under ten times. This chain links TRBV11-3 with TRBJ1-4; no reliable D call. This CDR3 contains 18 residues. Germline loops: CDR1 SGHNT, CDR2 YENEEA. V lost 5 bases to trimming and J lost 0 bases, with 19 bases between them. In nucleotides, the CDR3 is TGTGCCAGCAGCGCCTGTACAAGGAAATTCGCAACTAATGAAAAACTGTTTTTT. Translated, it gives CASSACTRKFATNEKLFF.

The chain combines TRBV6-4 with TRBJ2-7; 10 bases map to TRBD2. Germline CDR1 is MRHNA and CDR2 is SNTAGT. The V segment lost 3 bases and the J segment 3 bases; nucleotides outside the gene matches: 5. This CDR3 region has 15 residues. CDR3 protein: CASSEDSSGSYEQYF. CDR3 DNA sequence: TGTGCCAGCAGTGAAGACTCTAGCGGGAGCTACGAGCAGTACTTC.

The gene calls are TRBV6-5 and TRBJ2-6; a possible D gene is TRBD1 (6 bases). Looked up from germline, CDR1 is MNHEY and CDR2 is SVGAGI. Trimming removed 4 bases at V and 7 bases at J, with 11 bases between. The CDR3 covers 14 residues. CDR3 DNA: TGTGCCAGCAGTTCCACAGGGTACGCCAACGTCCTGACTTTC. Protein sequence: CASSSTGYANVLTF.

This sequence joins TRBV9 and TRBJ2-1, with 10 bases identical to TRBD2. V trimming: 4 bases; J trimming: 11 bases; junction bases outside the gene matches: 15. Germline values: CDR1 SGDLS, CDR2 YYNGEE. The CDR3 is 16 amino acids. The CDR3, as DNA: TGTGCCAGCAGCTCAGAAGGACTAGCGGCCGGCGGGCAGCAGTTCTTC. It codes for CASSSEGLAAGGQQFF.

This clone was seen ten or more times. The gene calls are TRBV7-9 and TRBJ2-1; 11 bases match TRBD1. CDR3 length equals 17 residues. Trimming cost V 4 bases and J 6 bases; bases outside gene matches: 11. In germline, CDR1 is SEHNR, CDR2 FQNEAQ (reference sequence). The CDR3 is CASSSPTGGTGGNEQFF. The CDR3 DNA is TGTGCCAGCAGCTCCCCAACCGGAGGGACAGGGGGCAATGAGCAGTTCTTC.

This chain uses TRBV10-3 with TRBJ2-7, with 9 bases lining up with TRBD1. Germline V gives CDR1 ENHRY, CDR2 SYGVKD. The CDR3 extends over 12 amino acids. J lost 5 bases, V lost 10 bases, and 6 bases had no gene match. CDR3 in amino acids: CATEQGANEQYF. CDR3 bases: TGTGCCACCGAACAGGGGGCGAACGAGCAGTACTTC.

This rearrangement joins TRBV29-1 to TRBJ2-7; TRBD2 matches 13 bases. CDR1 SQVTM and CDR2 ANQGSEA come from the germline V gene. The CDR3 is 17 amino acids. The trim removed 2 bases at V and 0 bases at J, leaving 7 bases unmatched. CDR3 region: CSVETGTSGKSSYEQYF. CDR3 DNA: TGCAGCGTTGAAACGGGGACTAGCGGGAAAAGCTCCTACGAGCAGTACTTC.

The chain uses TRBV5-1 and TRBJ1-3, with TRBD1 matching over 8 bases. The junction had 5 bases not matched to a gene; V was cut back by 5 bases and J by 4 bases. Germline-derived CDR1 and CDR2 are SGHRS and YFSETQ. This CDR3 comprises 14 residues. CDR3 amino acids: CASSSTGVGNTIYF. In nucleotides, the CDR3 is TGCGCCAGCAGTTCGACAGGGGTGGGAAACACCATATATTTT. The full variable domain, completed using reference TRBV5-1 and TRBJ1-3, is KAGVTQTPRYLIKTRGQQVTLSCSPISGHRSVSWYQQTPGQGLQFLFEYFSETQRNKGNFPGRFSGRQFSNSRSEMNVSTLELGDSALYLCASSSTGVGNTIYFGEGSWLTVV.

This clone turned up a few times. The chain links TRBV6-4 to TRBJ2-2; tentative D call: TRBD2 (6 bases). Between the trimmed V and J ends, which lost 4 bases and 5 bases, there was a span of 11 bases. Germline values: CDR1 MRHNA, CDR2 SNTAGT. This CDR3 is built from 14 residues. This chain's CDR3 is CASSVGGETGELFF. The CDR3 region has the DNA TGTGCCAGCAGTGTGGGGGGAGAGACCGGGGAGCTGTTTTTT.